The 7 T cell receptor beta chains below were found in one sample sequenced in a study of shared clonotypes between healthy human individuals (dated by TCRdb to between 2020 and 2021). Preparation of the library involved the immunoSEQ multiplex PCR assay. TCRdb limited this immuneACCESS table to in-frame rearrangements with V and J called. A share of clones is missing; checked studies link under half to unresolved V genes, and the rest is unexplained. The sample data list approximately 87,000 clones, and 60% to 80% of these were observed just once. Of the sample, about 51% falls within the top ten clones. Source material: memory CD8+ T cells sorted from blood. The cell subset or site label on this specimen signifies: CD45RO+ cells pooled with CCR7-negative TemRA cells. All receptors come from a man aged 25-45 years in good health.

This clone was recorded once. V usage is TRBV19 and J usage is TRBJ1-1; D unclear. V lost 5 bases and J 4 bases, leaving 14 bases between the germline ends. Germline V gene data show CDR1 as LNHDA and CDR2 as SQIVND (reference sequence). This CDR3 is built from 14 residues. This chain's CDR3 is CASSLEGLATEAFF. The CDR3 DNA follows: TGTGCCAGTAGTTTGGAGGGCCTGGCCACTGAAGCTTTCTTT.

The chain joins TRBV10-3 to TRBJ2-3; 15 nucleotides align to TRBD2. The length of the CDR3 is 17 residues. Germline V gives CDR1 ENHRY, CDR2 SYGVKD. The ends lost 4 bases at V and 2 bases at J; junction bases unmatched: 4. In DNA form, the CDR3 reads TGTGCCATCAGTGCCGGGACTAGCGGGAGGTCCACAGATACGCAGTATTTT. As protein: CAISAGTSGRSTDTQYF.

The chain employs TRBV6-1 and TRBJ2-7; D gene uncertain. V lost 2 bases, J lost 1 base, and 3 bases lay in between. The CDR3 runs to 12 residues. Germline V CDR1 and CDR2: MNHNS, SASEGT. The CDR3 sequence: CASSEQSYEQYF. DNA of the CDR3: TGTGCCAGCAGTGAACAGTCCTACGAGCAGTACTTC.

The CDR3 loop is CASSQDPDYEQYF. For the CDR3, the DNA is TGCGCCAGCAGCCAAGATCCCGATTACGAGCAGTACTTC. The V call is TRBV4-3, the J call TRBJ2-7; D is unresolved. CDR1 LGHNA and CDR2 YSLEER come from the germline V gene. CDR3 size: 13 residues. V lost 0 bases to trimming and J lost 4 bases, with 7 bases between them.

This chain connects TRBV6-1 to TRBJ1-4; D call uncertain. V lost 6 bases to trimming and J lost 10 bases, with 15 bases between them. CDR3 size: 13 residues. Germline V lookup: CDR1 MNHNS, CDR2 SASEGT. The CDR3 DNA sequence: TGTGCCAGCAGAGAAACAGAAGTCGGAAAACTGTTTTTT. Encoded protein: CASRETEVGKLFF.

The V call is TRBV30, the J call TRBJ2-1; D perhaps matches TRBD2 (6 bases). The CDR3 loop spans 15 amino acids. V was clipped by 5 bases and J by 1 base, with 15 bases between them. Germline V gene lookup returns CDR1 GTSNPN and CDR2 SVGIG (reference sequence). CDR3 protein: CAWQDSTSSYNEQFF. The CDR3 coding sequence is TGTGCCTGGCAAGACTCGACTAGTTCCTACAATGAGCAGTTCTTC. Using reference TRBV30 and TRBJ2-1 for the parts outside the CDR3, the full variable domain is SQTIHQWPATLVQPVGSPLSLECTVEGTSNPNLYWYRQAAGRGLQLLFYSVGIGQISSEVPQNLSASRPQDRQFILSSKKLLLSDSGFYLCAWQDSTSSYNEQFFGPGTRLTVL.

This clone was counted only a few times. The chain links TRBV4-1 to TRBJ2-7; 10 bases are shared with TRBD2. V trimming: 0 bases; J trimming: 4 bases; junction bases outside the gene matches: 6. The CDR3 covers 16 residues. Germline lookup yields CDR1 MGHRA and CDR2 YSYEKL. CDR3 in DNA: TGCGCCAGCAGCCAAGACCTAGCGGGAGCGGGATACGAGCAGTACTTC. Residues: CASSQDLAGAGYEQYF.